This entry describes one T cell receptor (beta chain). The specificity of this receptor is unknown. Base quality data are lacking; no much larger clone is found one base away. This entry comes from a study of T-cell reconstitution after alpha-beta-depleted transplantation in children (dated by TCRdb to the mid-2010s). About the study as a whole: Using TCR repertoire profiling, the study followed T-cell immune reconstitution in a quantitative way in children after TCRalphabeta/CD19-depleted allogeneic hematopoietic cell transplantation.

The library was made by PCR. Instrument on record: Illumina HiSeq 2500. To normalize quantification of the TCRbeta repertoire, the TCR libraries were built with molecular barcoding that relied on unique molecular identifiers. The public sequencing data were trimmed at Q25 with fastp and processed into clonotypes with MiXCR by TCRdb, which kept only in-frame beta chains. A single entry per CDR3 protein holds the most common genes and DNA from its merged rows. The sample profile shows more than 550,000 distinct CDR3 sequences; roughly 10% of them were found once. The ten most abundant clones make up roughly 4% of the sample. The specimen comprised PBMCs from the stem cell graft donor, sampled from the stem cell graft. The clonotype was recovered from a human donor who donated a stem cell graft to a child with acute myeloid leukemia.

The CDR3 corresponds to CSALSTSYEQYF. The bases read TGCAGTGCTCTGAGTACCTCCTACGAGCAGTACTTC. The sequence links TRBV20-1 to TRBJ2-7; too little of a D gene remains to name it. From the germline V gene (reference sequence), CDR1 is DFQATT and CDR2 is SNEGSKA. Cut back by 5 bases and 0 bases, the V and J ends lie 8 bases apart. The CDR3, cysteine through phenylalanine, is 12 amino acids long. Solely the CDR3 DNA is kept, with 36 bases framed from the first base.